Given below is one T cell receptor beta chain in context. The antigen is undetermined. Individual cDNA molecules carried attached unique molecular identifiers. TCRdb re-called the 5' RACE reads with MiXCR, one entry per CDR3 protein. This sample yields about 83,000 distinct CDR3 sequences, of which 9% to 15% are seen a single time; approximately 7% belongs to the top ten. The record originates from a study of early T cells in non-severe SARS-CoV-2 infection. On the study more broadly: Whole-blood bulk RNA, unsorted, was sequenced, and chains were unpaired. Whole-study findings and limits: Database matching using VDJdb favored anti-spike CD8 responses, with private and CD4 specificities left missing.

Per the germline V gene, CDR1 is SGHRS and CDR2 is YFSETQ. V gave up 0 bases and J gave up 1 base, with 10 bases separating them. The CDR3 covers 15 residues. The sample taken for sequencing was whole blood. The source is an adult who was a healthcare worker with PCR-confirmed SARS-CoV-2 infection or an uninfected control (not recorded which). The rearrangement links TRBV5-1 to TRBJ1-1; D is unresolved. The DNA of the CDR3 is TGCGCCAGCAGCTTGGTTCCGGGTTCGAACACTGAAGCTTTCTTT. It codes for CASSLVPGSNTEAFF.